This TCR beta chain comes out of a study of T cell responses to AZD1222 COVID-19 vaccine. Sequencing was performed with immunoSEQ multiplex PCR; in TCRdb, only in-frame clones are kept and a portion is missing. Of some 150,000 clones detected, roughly 90% appear once; the ten largest clones hold over 4%. Second doses that came at about 4 or about 12 weeks were put together. Study-level findings and limits: Receipt of two AZD1222 doses was followed by a rise in Spike-specific TCR breadth and depth. Distributed over spike, vaccine-associated CD4 TCRs predominated at 160-218 and 743-854.

With respect to this clone: The antigen is unknown.

The specimen comprised peripheral blood, sampled 28 days after the second AZD1222 dose. This TCR derives from an adult who received the AZD1222 COVID-19 vaccine.

The CDR3 protein is CASSWAGLLNTEAFF. In nucleotides, the CDR3 is TGTGCCAGTAGTTGGGCCGGGCTCCTCAACACTGAAGCTTTCTTT. The V call is TRBV19, the J call TRBJ1-1; D is ambiguous. Trimming stripped 5 bases from V and 2 bases from J, with 15 bases between. CDR1 LNHDA and CDR2 SQIVND come from the germline V gene (reference sequence). This CDR3 contains 15 residues. Using reference TRBV19 and TRBJ1-1 for the parts outside the CDR3, the full variable domain is DGGITQSPKYLFRKEGQNVTLSCEQNLNHDAMYWYRQDPGQGLRLIYYSQIVNDFQKGDIAEGYSVSREKKESFPLTVTSAQKNPTAFYLCASSWAGLLNTEAFFGQGTRLTVV.